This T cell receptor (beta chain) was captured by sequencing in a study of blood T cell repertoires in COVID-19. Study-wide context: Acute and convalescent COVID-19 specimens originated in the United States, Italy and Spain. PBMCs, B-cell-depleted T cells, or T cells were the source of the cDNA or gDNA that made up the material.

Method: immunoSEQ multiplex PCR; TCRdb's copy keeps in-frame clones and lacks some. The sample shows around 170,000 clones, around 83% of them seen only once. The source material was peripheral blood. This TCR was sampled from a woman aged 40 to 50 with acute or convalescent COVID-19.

For the CDR3, the DNA is TGTGCCAGCACTAACCCCAACGGGGACAGGGAAGCTTTCTTT. Amino acids: CASTNPNGDREAFF. The chain employs TRBV6-5 and TRBJ1-1; TRBD1 matches 8 bases. Trimming at V came to 7 bases and at J to 8 bases, leaving 12 bases not matched to a gene. CDR1 is MNHEY and CDR2 is SVGAGI in the germline V gene. This CDR3 is 14 amino acids long.